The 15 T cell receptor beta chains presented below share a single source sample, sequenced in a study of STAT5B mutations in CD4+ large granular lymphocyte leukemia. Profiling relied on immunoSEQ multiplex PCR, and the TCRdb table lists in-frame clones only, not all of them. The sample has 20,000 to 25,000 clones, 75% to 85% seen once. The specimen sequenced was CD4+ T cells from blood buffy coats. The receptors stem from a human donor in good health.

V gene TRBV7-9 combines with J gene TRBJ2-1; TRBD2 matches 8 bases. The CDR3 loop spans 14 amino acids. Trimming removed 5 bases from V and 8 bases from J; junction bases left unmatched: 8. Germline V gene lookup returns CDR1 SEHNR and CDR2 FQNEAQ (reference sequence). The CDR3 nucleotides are TGTGCCAGCAGCCCCGGACTAGCAGGCTATGAGCAGTTCTTC. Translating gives CASSPGLAGYEQFF.

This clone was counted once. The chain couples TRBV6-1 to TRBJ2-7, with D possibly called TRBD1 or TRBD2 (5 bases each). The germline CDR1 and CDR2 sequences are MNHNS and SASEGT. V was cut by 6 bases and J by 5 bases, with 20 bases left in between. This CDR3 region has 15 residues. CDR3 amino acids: CASRGDRQASDEQYF. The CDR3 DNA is TGTGCCAGCAGGGGGGACCGGCAGGCTTCTGACGAGCAGTACTTC.

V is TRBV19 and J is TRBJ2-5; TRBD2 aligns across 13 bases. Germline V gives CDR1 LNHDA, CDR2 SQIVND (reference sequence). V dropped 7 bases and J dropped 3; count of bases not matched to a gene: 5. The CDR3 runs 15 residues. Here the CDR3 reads CASTAGLAGKETQYF. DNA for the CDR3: TGTGCCAGTACCGCGGGACTAGCGGGAAAAGAGACCCAGTACTTC.

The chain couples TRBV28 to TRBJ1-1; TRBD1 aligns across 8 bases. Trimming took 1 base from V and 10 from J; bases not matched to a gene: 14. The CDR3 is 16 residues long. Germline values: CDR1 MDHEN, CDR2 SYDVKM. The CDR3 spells CASSLFPLFQGATAFF. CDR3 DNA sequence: TGTGCCAGCAGTTTATTCCCGCTTTTCCAGGGGGCAACAGCTTTCTTT.

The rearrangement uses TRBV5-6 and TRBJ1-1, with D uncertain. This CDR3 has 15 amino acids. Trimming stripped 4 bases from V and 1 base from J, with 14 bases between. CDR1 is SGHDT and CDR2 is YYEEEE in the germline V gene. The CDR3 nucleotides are TGTGCCAGCAGCGCATTGGATTTTCCGAACACTGAAGCTTTCTTT. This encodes CASSALDFPNTEAFF.

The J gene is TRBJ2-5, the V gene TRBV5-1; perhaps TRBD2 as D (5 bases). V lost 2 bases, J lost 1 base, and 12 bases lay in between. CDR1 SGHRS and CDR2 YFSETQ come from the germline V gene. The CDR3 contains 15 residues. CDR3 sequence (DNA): TGCGCCAGCAGCTTACAATCGGGAAGCCAAGAGACCCAGTACTTC. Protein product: CASSLQSGSQETQYF. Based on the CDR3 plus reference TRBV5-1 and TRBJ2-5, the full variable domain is KAGVTQTPRYLIKTRGQQVTLSCSPISGHRSVSWYQQTPGQGLQFLFEYFSETQRNKGNFPGRFSGRQFSNSRSEMNVSTLELGDSALYLCASSLQSGSQETQYFGPGTRLLVL.

The CDR3 region has the DNA TGTGCCAGCAGCTTAGGGGCTAGCGGGAGGACGAGCTCCTACGAGCAGTACTTC. Residues: CASSLGASGRTSSYEQYF. The chain couples TRBV11-3 to TRBJ2-7; the match to TRBD2 covers 11 bases. The CDR3 loop spans 18 amino acids. The V gene's germline CDR1 is SGHNT and CDR2 YENEEA. J gave up 0 bases and V 1 base, and 8 bases lay outside the gene matches. The entire variable domain, with the rest obtained from reference TRBV11-3 and TRBJ2-7, is as follows: EAGVVQSPRYKIIEKKQPVAFWCNPISGHNTLYWYLQNLGQGPELLIRYENEEAVDDSQLPKDRFSAERLKGVDSTLKIQPAELGDSAVYLCASSLGASGRTSSYEQYFGPGTRLTVT.

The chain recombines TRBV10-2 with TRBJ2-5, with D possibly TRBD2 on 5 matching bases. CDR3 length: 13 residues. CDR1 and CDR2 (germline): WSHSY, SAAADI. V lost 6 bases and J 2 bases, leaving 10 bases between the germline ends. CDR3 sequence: CASRRGNQETQYF. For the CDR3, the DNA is TGCGCCAGCAGACGGGGTAATCAAGAGACCCAGTACTTC.

CDR3 nucleotides: TGTGCCAGTGATAGCGGGAGGATTGATACGCAGTATTTT. Its protein is CASDSGRIDTQYF. This chain uses TRBV6-6 with TRBJ2-3, with 10 bases aligning to TRBD2. After removal of 9 bases from V and 6 bases from J, the junction contained 6 bases not matched to a gene. CDR3 length: 13 amino acids. CDR1 and CDR2 (germline): MNHNY, SVGAGI (reference sequence).

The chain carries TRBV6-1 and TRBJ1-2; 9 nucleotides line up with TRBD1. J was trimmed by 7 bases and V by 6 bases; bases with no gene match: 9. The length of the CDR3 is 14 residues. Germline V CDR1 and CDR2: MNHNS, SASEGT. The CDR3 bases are TGTGCCAGCAGCCAGAGGGGACAGGGACTTGGCTACACCTTC. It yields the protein CASSQRGQGLGYTF.

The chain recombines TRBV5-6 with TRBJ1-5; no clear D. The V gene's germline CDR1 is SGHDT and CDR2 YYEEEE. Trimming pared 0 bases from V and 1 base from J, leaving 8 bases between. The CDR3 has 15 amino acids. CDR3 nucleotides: TGTGCCAGCAGCTTGGCAGCGGGGAGCAATCAGCCCCAGCATTTT. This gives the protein CASSLAAGSNQPQHF.

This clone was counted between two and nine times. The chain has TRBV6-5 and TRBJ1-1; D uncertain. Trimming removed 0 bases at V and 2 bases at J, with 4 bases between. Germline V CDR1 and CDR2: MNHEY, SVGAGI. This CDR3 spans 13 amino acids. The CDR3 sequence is CASSYSANTEAFF. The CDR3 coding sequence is TGTGCCAGCAGTTACTCAGCAAACACTGAAGCTTTCTTT.

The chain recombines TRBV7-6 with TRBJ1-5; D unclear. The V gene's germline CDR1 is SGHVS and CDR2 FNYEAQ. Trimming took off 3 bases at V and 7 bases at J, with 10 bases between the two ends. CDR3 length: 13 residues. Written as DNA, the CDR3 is TGTGCCAGCAGCTTGGCTGGCGACCAGCCCCAGCATTTT. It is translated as CASSLAGDQPQHF. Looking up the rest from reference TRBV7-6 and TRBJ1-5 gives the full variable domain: GAGVSQSPRYKVTKRGQDVALRCDPISGHVSLYWYRQALGQGPEFLTYFNYEAQQDKSGLPNDRFSAERPEGSISTLTIQRTEQRDSAMYRCASSLAGDQPQHFGDGTRLSIL.

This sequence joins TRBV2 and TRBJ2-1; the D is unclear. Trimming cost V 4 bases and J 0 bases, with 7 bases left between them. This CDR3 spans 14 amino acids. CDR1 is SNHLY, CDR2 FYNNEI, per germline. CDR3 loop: CASSGVSSYNEQFF. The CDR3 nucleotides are TGTGCCAGCAGTGGGGTGAGCTCCTACAATGAGCAGTTCTTC. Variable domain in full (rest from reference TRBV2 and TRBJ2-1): EPEVTQTPSHQVTQMGQEVILRCVPISNHLYFYWYRQILGQKVEFLVSFYNNEISEKSEIFDDQFSVERPDGSNFTLKIRSTKLEDSAMYFCASSGVSSYNEQFFGPGTRLTVL.

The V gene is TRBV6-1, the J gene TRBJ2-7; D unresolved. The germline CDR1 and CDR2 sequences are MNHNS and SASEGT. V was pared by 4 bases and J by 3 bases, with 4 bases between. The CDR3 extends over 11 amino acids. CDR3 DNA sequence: TGTGCCAGCAGTGCGGACTACGAGCAGTACTTC. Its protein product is CASSADYEQYF.